These 30 T cell receptor beta chains came from one sample sequenced in a study of blood T cells in healthy people across ages. The use of a sample-barcoded 5' primer and a J-beta primer mix characterized a second PCR of 7 to 11 cycles. TCRdb reprocessed the 5' RACE reads with MiXCR, giving one entry per CDR3 protein. The sample includes 580,000 or so distinct CDR3 sequences, around half of them seen just once. Source material: blood. The receptors were sampled from a man older than 75 in good health.

CDR3 bases: TGTGCCAGCAGTACTCCTGAGGGTAGGTCAAATGCCCAAGGCTACACCTTC. Its translation: CASSTPEGRSNAQGYTF. The V call is TRBV28, the J call TRBJ1-2; no reliable D call. From germline, CDR1 is MDHEN and CDR2 SYDVKM. This CDR3 is built from 17 residues. With 5 bases removed from V and 8 bases from J, the gap between germline ends came to 27 bases.

The chain couples TRBV15 to TRBJ1-5; D is unresolved. Germline V CDR1 and CDR2: LNHNV, YYDKDF (reference sequence). This CDR3 has 13 amino acids. Trimming took 4 bases from V and 2 from J, leaving 6 bases between them. In DNA, the CDR3 is TGTGCCACCAGCACCGCGGGCAATCAGCCCCAGCATTTT. This encodes CATSTAGNQPQHF.

The V call is TRBV11-2, the J call TRBJ1-2, with a possible D match to TRBD1 (5 bases). The germline CDR1 and CDR2 sequences are SGHAT and FQNNGV. The CDR3 consists of 17 residues. V gave up 5 bases and J gave up 5 bases, with 24 bases separating them. In nucleotides, the CDR3 is TGTGCCAGCAGCCTCAGAGGAGGGGCGCATAGGGAATATGGCTACACCTTC. This codes for CASSLRGGAHREYGYTF.

The table lists this clonotype with a few counts. This chain joins TRBV28 and TRBJ1-2; D ambiguous. The V gene lost 5 bases and the J gene lost 4 bases, with 8 bases spanning the gap. The CDR3 has 12 residues. Germline V gene lookup returns CDR1 MDHEN and CDR2 SYDVKM. CDR3 DNA sequence: TGTGCCAGCAGTACCCGGTCCTATGGCTACACCTTC. This encodes CASSTRSYGYTF.

The chain recombines TRBV11-2 with TRBJ2-5; 8 bases are shared with TRBD2. The J segment lost 4 bases and the V segment lost 4 bases, leaving 5 bases of the junction unmatched. CDR1 and CDR2 from the germline V gene are SGHAT and FQNNGV. The CDR3 runs to 14 residues. CDR3 in amino acids: CASSSAGVGETQYF. CDR3 nucleotides: TGTGCCAGCAGCTCAGCGGGAGTCGGAGAGACCCAGTACTTC.

The rearrangement uses TRBV20-1 and TRBJ1-2; 7 positions agree with TRBD1. The CDR3 runs to 14 residues. CDR1 and CDR2 from the germline V gene are DFQATT and SNEGSKA (reference sequence). V lost 3 bases, J lost 4 bases, and 8 bases stayed unmatched. CDR3 in amino acids: CSARAEQGFYGYTF. As DNA, the CDR3 is TGCAGTGCTAGGGCCGAACAGGGGTTCTATGGCTACACCTTC.

This clonotype occurred a few times. J is TRBJ2-3 and V is TRBV5-1; D may correspond to TRBD1 or TRBD2 (6 bases each). Germline V gives CDR1 SGHRS, CDR2 YFSETQ. The CDR3 is 14 residues long. With 2 bases removed from V and 5 bases from J, the gap between germline ends came to 12 bases. As DNA, the CDR3 is TGCGCCAGCAGCTTTGGGGGGCCGGTAGATACGCAGTATTTT. Translating gives CASSFGGPVDTQYF.

The gene calls are TRBV6-2 or TRBV6-3 and TRBJ2-1, with D maybe TRBD1 (5 bases). The germline V gene encodes CDR1 MNHEY and CDR2 SVGEGT. There are 13 residues in the CDR3. Trimming pared 4 bases from V and 5 bases from J, leaving 9 bases between. The CDR3 sequence is CASSWTYNNEQFF. CDR3 nucleotide sequence: TGTGCCAGCAGTTGGACATATAACAATGAGCAGTTCTTC.

This chain joins TRBV7-8 and TRBJ2-1; 13 bases are shared with TRBD2. Germline CDR1 reads SGHVS; CDR2 reads FQNEAQ. The length of the CDR3 is 13 residues. V gave up 7 bases and J gave up 14 bases; unmatched junction bases: 8. Here the CDR3 DNA reads TGTGCCAGCACCCGACTAGCGGGGGGAGTGAAGTTCTTC. It specifies CASTRLAGGVKFF.

CDR3 DNA: TGCAGCGTTGACCGGGGGTTCCAAGAGACCCAGTACTTC. Protein product: CSVDRGFQETQYF. The J gene is TRBJ2-5, the V gene TRBV29-1; weak D call: TRBD2 (6 bases). Germline CDR1 SQVTM, CDR2 ANQGSEA. The CDR3 is 13 residues long. The V end was cut by 3 bases, the J end by 1 base, with 9 bases between.

The chain recombines TRBV20-1 with TRBJ1-1, with D unclear. The CDR3 sequence is 14 residues long. The ends were cut back, 2 bases at V and 1 base at J, with 11 bases in the middle. The germline V gene has CDR1 DFQATT and CDR2 SNEGSKA (reference sequence). CDR3 in DNA: TGCAGTGCTAGAAGGGCGCAGCAGAACACTGAAGCTTTCTTT. Protein product: CSARRAQQNTEAFF.

The chain combines TRBV7-9 with TRBJ1-4; D unresolved. Germline V CDR1 and CDR2: SEHNR, FQNEAQ (reference sequence). V dropped 6 bases and J dropped 0 bases, with 11 bases sitting between them. This CDR3 is 15 amino acids long. The CDR3 region has the DNA TGTGCCAGCAGGGGGAATTCGGCAACTAATGAAAAACTGTTTTTT. This sequence encodes CASRGNSATNEKLFF.

The chain joins TRBV7-9 to TRBJ1-1; D is possibly TRBD1 (6 bases). The CDR3 covers 14 residues. V lost 3 bases to trimming and J lost 6 bases, with 14 bases between them. CDR1 SEHNR and CDR2 FQNEAQ come from the germline V gene (reference sequence). The DNA of the CDR3 is TGTGCCAGCAGCTTTGGGGGGGGGCCCCCTGAAGCTTTCTTT. Translating it yields CASSFGGGPPEAFF.

This clonotype showed up many times. This chain connects TRBV6-6 to TRBJ1-6; D remains ambiguous. CDR1 is MNHNY, CDR2 SVGAGI, per germline (reference sequence). V dropped 7 bases and J dropped 5 bases, with 15 bases sitting between them. The CDR3 is 15 residues long. The CDR3 protein is CASTITGRDNSPLHF. The CDR3 nucleotides are TGTGCCAGCACCATTACCGGCCGAGATAATTCACCCCTCCACTTT.

The genes are TRBV6-6 and TRBJ2-7; D gene unclear. The J call may be mistaken, given a closer DNA end match to TRBJ2-5. Germline values: CDR1 MNHNY, CDR2 SVGAGI (reference sequence). CDR3 length: 11 residues. The CDR3 spells CASGGEATQYF. CDR3 DNA: TGTGCCAGCGGTGGGGAAGCGACCCAGTACTTC.

This clonotype has a count of ten or more. The rearrangement uses TRBV29-1 and TRBJ2-5, with D unresolved. The CDR3 sequence is 14 residues long. Germline values: CDR1 SQVTM, CDR2 ANQGSEA. With 7 bases removed from V and 5 bases from J, the gap between germline ends came to 20 bases. For the CDR3, the DNA is TGCAGCGGAAAGGAAATTCAAGGAGCGGAGACCCAGTACTTC. It is translated as CSGKEIQGAETQYF.

The gene calls are TRBV7-9 and TRBJ2-7; 11 bases map to TRBD2. V lost 5 bases, J lost 2 bases, and 5 bases stayed unmatched. Looked up from germline, CDR1 is SEHNR and CDR2 is FQNEAQ (reference sequence). The CDR3 has 15 residues. The CDR3 reads CASSSTGLAAYEQYF. The CDR3 DNA reads TGTGCCAGCAGCAGTACGGGACTAGCGGCCTACGAGCAGTACTTC.

The CDR3, as DNA: TGTGCCAGCAGTTTCCGGACTAGCGGGACTACGCAGTATTTT. It codes for CASSFRTSGTTQYF. V is TRBV27 and J is TRBJ2-3; 12 bases are shared with TRBD2. Trimming took 3 bases from V and 8 from J; bases not matched to a gene: 3. Germline V gives CDR1 MNHEY, CDR2 SMNVEV (reference sequence). The CDR3 totals 14 residues.

The V gene is TRBV20-1, the J gene TRBJ2-5; TRBD2 matches 11 bases. The DNA end favors TRBJ2-7, so the J call may be wrong. The CDR3 loop spans 15 amino acids. CDR1 is DFQATT, CDR2 SNEGSKA, per germline (reference sequence). CDR3 coding DNA: TGCAGTGCTAGAGTAGGACGGCTAGCGGGAGGCGAGCAGTACTTC. Protein product: CSARVGRLAGGEQYF.

The chain employs TRBV7-2 and TRBJ2-5, with 7 bases lining up with TRBD1. CDR3 length equals 16 residues. J gave up 1 base and V 2 bases, and 7 bases lay outside the gene matches. The germline CDR1 and CDR2 sequences are SGHTA and FQGNSA. The CDR3 reads CASSLTTGTGQETQYF. CDR3 DNA sequence: TGTGCCAGCAGCTTAACGACAGGGACGGGCCAAGAGACCCAGTACTTC.

The chain joins TRBV9 to TRBJ2-3; 8 bases are a match to TRBD2. Per germline, CDR1 SGDLS and CDR2 YYNGEE. The CDR3 is 15 amino acids. V dropped 4 bases and J dropped 9; count of bases not matched to a gene: 13. CDR3 region: CASSSATGAGGTQYF. DNA of the CDR3: TGTGCCAGCAGCTCTGCGACCGGGGCGGGAGGCACGCAGTATTTT.

The CDR3: CASSLQGYPETQYF. The CDR3 DNA reads as TGCGCCAGCAGCTTGCAGGGCTACCCAGAGACCCAGTACTTC. This sequence joins TRBV5-1 and TRBJ2-5, with D perhaps matching TRBD1 (5 bases). The V and J ends lost 1 base and 4 bases respectively, with 11 bases between them. Germline lookup yields CDR1 SGHRS and CDR2 YFSETQ. The CDR3 runs to 14 residues.

This clonotype appeared many times. The rearrangement links TRBV7-2 to TRBJ2-3; a possible D gene is TRBD1 (5 bases). The CDR3 loop spans 14 amino acids. Trimming stripped 6 bases from V and 1 base from J, with 11 bases between. In germline, CDR1 is SGHTA, CDR2 FQGNSA. The CDR3 protein is CASSFGAGTDTQYF. For the CDR3, the DNA is TGTGCCAGCAGTTTTGGGGCTGGCACAGATACGCAGTATTTT.

V is TRBV28 and J is TRBJ2-2, with 8 bases matching TRBD1. Germline V gives CDR1 MDHEN, CDR2 SYDVKM. The CDR3 is 16 amino acids. Trimming cost V 5 bases and J 5 bases; bases outside gene matches: 10. The CDR3 bases are TGTGCCAGCAGTAACCTAGGACAGGGACGGACCGGGGAGCTGTTTTTT. It encodes CASSNLGQGRTGELFF.

This clonotype was observed a few times. The V call is TRBV7-2, the J call TRBJ1-4; TRBD1 matches 7 bases. This CDR3 region has 14 residues. Germline trimming cut 4 bases from V and 8 bases from J; bases unmatched to any gene: 7. Looked up from germline, CDR1 is SGHTA and CDR2 is FQGNSA. The CDR3 loop reads CASSSGQAFEKLFF. In nucleotides, the CDR3 is TGTGCCAGCAGCTCCGGACAGGCTTTCGAAAAACTGTTTTTT.

The V and J genes are TRBV7-2 and TRBJ2-3; D uncertain. Between the trimmed V and J ends, which lost 5 bases and 2 bases, there was a span of 14 bases. Looked up from germline, CDR1 is SGHTA and CDR2 is FQGNSA. The CDR3 has 15 amino acids. The CDR3 here is CASSPEKGVTDTQYF. CDR3 DNA sequence: TGTGCCAGCAGCCCCGAAAAGGGTGTCACAGATACGCAGTATTTT. The full variable domain, its missing parts supplied by reference TRBV7-2 and TRBJ2-3, is GAGVSQSPSNKVTEKGKDVELRCDPISGHTALYWYRQSLGQGLEFLIYFQGNSAPDKSGLPSDRFSAERTGGSVSTLTIQRTQQEDSAVYLCASSPEKGVTDTQYFGPGTRLTVL.

This clonotype was seen only a few times. V is TRBV20-1 and J is TRBJ1-1; 11 bases line up with TRBD1. After removal of 2 bases from V and 6 bases from J, the junction contained 8 bases not matched to a gene. The CDR3 loop spans 15 amino acids. Germline CDR1 is DFQATT and CDR2 is SNEGSKA (reference sequence). The CDR3 loop is CSARLGQGALAEAFF. In DNA form, the CDR3 reads TGCAGTGCTAGATTAGGACAGGGGGCCCTCGCTGAAGCTTTCTTT.

Notes on this clonotype: A read error may produce the germline difference seen at one junction end. The gene calls are TRBV5-1 and TRBJ2-1; D unclear. This CDR3 spans 16 amino acids. Germline-derived CDR1 and CDR2 are SGHRS and YFSETQ. CDR3 sequence: CASSLLGASSYSEQFF. The CDR3 nucleotides read TGCGCCAGCAGCTTGTTGGGCGCGAGCTCCTACAGTGAGCAGTTCTTC.

This chain joins TRBV4-2 and TRBJ2-7; 8 bases agree with TRBD2. Near its end, the DNA agrees better with TRBJ2-5, so the J call may be wrong. From germline, CDR1 is LGHNA and CDR2 YNFKEQ. This CDR3 is built from 17 residues. CDR3 protein: CASSQVAGGGGKETQYF. The CDR3 DNA sequence: TGTGCCAGCAGCCAAGTCGCCGGGGGGGGCGGTAAAGAGACCCAGTACTTC.

This sequence joins TRBV4-3 and TRBJ2-4, with D perhaps matching TRBD1 (5 bases). Germline assignment: CDR1 LGHNA and CDR2 YSLEER. V was shortened by 2 bases and J by 1 base, with 12 bases between the two germline ends. This CDR3 has 16 residues. The DNA of the CDR3 is TGCGCCAGCAGCCAAAGCAGGGTGCTTGCCAAAAACATTCAGTACTTC. Translated: CASSQSRVLAKNIQYF.